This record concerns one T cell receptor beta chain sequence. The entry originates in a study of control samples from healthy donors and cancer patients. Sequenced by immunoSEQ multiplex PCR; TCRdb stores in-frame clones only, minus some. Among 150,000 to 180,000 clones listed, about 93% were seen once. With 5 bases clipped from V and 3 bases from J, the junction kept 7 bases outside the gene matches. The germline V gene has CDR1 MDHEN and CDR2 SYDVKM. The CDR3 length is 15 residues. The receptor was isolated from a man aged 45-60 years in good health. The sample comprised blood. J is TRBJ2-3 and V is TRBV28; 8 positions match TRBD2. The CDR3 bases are TGTGCCAGCAGTCCCGGACTAGCAGATACAGATACGCAGTATTTT. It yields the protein CASSPGLADTDTQYF.